This T cell receptor (beta chain) derives from a study of response to subunit inactivated influenza vaccine. Overall study results and limits: Authors suggested each seasonal influenza vaccination recruits few new T cells.

In its sample, this clonotype was seen a few times. What it binds is not known. Via MiXCR, TCRdb re-called the RT-PCR reads, giving one row per CDR3 protein. The table has about 190,000 distinct CDR3 sequences, approximately 15% seen once. This CDR3 is built from 16 residues. The ends were cut back, 5 bases at V and 1 base at J, with 12 bases in the middle. Germline loops: CDR1 MDHEN, CDR2 SYDVKM. The TCR sequence derives from a man aged 45-60 years who received an inactivated influenza vaccine. Sequencing was performed on CD8+ T cells sorted from PBMCs, taken roughly 5 days after vaccination. The chain links TRBV28 to TRBJ1-6; D gene unclear. CDR3 nucleotide sequence: TGTGCCAGCAGTGGGGAAAGGGAATCCTATAATTCACCCCTCCACTTT. Protein: CASSGERESYNSPLHF.